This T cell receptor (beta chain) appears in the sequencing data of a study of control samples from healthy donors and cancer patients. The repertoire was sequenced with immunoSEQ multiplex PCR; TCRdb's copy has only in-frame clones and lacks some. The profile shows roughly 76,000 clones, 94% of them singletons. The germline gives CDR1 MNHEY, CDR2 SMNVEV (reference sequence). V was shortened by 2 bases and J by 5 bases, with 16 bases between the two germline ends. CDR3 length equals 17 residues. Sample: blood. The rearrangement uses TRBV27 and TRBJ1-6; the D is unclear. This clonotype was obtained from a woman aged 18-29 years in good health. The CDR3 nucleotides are TGTGCCAGCAGTTTACGAGAGGACCGCGCCCATAATTCACCCCTCCACTTT. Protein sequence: CASSLREDRAHNSPLHF.